This is a list of T cell receptor beta chains from one sample in a study of T-cell memory formation after mild COVID-19. TCRdb analysed the 5' RACE reads with MiXCR anew, one entry per CDR3 protein. The profile shows roughly 300,000 distinct CDR3 sequences, around 15% of them singletons. The sequenced sample was PBMCs or a T cell subset sorted from them (not recorded which). The receptors stem from a man between 18 and 29 years old who had mild COVID-19 (a few samples of this study predate the infection). Cell type and time point are not known. The CDR3 runs from the conserved cysteine through the conserved F or W. A D gene is named only where the DNA matches it firmly. Clone size is not always given. Where it is, it says once, few, many or a class for expanded clones.

J gene	V gene	clone size	D gene	CDR3 protein	CDR3 DNA
TRBJ2-6	TRBV7-9	few	TRBD1	CASRPGQGAFSGANVLTF	TGTGCCAGCAGACCGGGACAGGGGGCGTTTTCTGGGGCCAACGTCCTGACTTTC
TRBJ1-1	TRBV18	few	.	CASSQLGPENTEAFF	TGTGCCAGCTCCCAGCTCGGGCCGGAGAACACTGAAGCTTTCTTT
TRBJ2-5	TRBV20-1	few	.	CSPFKAAETQYF	TGCAGTCCGTTCAAAGCGGCGGAGACCCAGTACTTC
TRBJ2-1	TRBV7-8	many	.	CASSARRGAGYNEQFF	TGTGCCAGCAGCGCGCGGCGGGGAGCTGGTTACAATGAGCAGTTCTTC
TRBJ2-3	TRBV4-1	many	.	CASSQDPRDTQYF	TGCGCCAGCAGCCAAGATCCTAGAGATACGCAGTATTTT
TRBJ1-3	TRBV7-6	.	.	CASSLGTSPGNTIYF	TGTGCCAGCAGCTTGGGGACCTCTCCTGGAAACACCATATATTTT
TRBJ1-1	TRBV6-2/TRBV6-3	.	.	CASRTIRELNTEAFF	TGTGCCAGCAGAACTATCAGGGAACTGAACACTGAAGCTTTCTTT
TRBJ2-5	TRBV20-1	.	.	CSARSWVPETQYF	TGCAGTGCTAGGTCCTGGGTTCCAGAGACCCAGTACTTC
TRBJ1-2	TRBV7-9	.	.	CASSLEGGGYTF	TGTGCCAGCAGCCTCGAAGGGGGTGGCTACACCTTC
TRBJ2-3	TRBV30	.	.	CAWSNSDTQYF	TGTGCCTGGAGTAATTCAGATACGCAGTATTTT
TRBJ2-3	TRBV7-2	few	.	CASRDRDLTDTQYF	TGTGCCAGCAGAGACCGGGACCTCACAGATACGCAGTATTTT
TRBJ1-1	TRBV6-6	few	.	CASSVSKNTEAFF	TGTGCCAGCAGTGTGAGTAAGAACACTGAAGCTTTCTTT
TRBJ2-3	TRBV5-1	many	.	CASSLEAPDTDTQYF	TGCGCCAGCAGCTTGGAGGCTCCAGACACAGATACGCAGTATTTT
TRBJ1-2	TRBV6-5	.	.	CASSPPGPAYGYTF	TGTGCCAGCAGTCCGCCGGGACCTGCCTATGGCTACACCTTC
TRBJ2-7	TRBV7-6	.	.	CASSLIGSRGIEQYF	TGTGCCAGCAGCTTAATTGGCTCGAGAGGGATCGAGCAGTACTTC
TRBJ2-7	TRBV12-3/TRBV12-4	few	.	CASSVGGYEQYF	TGTGCCAGCAGCGTGGGGGGCTACGAGCAGTACTTC
TRBJ1-2	TRBV6-2/TRBV6-3	few	.	CASSYRDNGYTF	TGTGCCAGCAGTTACAGGGATAATGGCTACACCTTC
TRBJ2-3	TRBV24-1	.	.	CATSDPQGGGSDTQYF	TGTGCCACCAGTGACCCCCAGGGTGGGGGATCGGATACGCAGTATTTT
TRBJ2-6	TRBV10-3	once	TRBD1	CAISGTGFSGANVLTF	TGTGCCATCAGTGGGACAGGCTTCTCTGGGGCCAACGTCCTGACTTTC
TRBJ1-2	TRBV27	few	TRBD1	CASSLSISGGFGYTF	TGTGCCAGCAGTTTATCGATCTCAGGGGGATTTGGCTACACCTTC
TRBJ1-1	TRBV5-1	many	.	CASSLMGLGTEAFF	TGCGCCAGCAGCTTAATGGGGCTGGGGACTGAAGCTTTCTTT
TRBJ1-1	TRBV20-1	.	.	CSALQRNTEAFF	TGCAGTGCCCTACAGAGGAACACTGAAGCTTTCTTT
TRBJ2-7	TRBV7-2	few	.	CASSSGILYEQYF	TGTGCCAGCAGCTCAGGGATTCTTTACGAGCAGTACTTC
TRBJ1-1	TRBV10-3	.	.	CAIRGDTSVNTEAFF	TGTGCCATCAGAGGGGACACTAGTGTGAACACTGAAGCTTTCTTT
TRBJ2-2	TRBV5-1	many	.	CASSFAGTGELFF	TGCGCCAGCAGCTTTGCGGGTACCGGGGAGCTGTTTTTT
TRBJ2-3	TRBV12-3/TRBV12-4	few	TRBD1	CASIPGTGGKDTQYF	TGTGCCAGCATTCCCGGGACAGGGGGAAAGGATACGCAGTATTTT
TRBJ2-1	TRBV9	.	.	CASSVANRNEQFF	TGTGCCAGCAGCGTAGCCAACCGGAATGAGCAGTTCTTC
TRBJ2-5	TRBV7-6	few	TRBD2	CASSLGTSWETQYF	TGTGCCAGCAGCTTAGGGACTAGCTGGGAGACCCAGTACTTC
TRBJ2-7	TRBV9	few	.	CASSPLRGLTYEQYF	TGTGCCAGCAGCCCATTAAGGGGATTAACCTACGAGCAGTACTTC
TRBJ2-3	TRBV5-1	.	.	CASSLTVPTDTQYF	TGCGCCAGCAGCTTGACAGTCCCCACAGATACGCAGTATTTT
TRBJ2-3	TRBV7-9	few	TRBD2	CASSATSGARTDTQYF	TGTGCCAGCAGCGCAACTAGCGGGGCCCGCACAGATACGCAGTATTTT
TRBJ2-3	TRBV5-1	.	.	CASSLGGRVGTDTQYF	TGCGCCAGCAGCTTGGGAGGGCGCGTCGGCACAGATACGCAGTATTTT
TRBJ2-6	TRBV12-3/TRBV12-4	.	.	CASSLETGANVLTF	TGTGCCAGCAGTTTAGAGACTGGGGCCAACGTCCTGACTTTC
TRBJ2-7	TRBV29-1	.	.	CSVEGTSYEQYF	TGCAGCGTTGAAGGGACCTCCTACGAGCAGTACTTC
TRBJ1-2	TRBV5-1	few	TRBD1	CASSLGGQGHYGYTF	TGCGCCAGCAGCTTGGGGGGACAGGGACACTATGGCTACACCTTC
TRBJ1-2	TRBV12-3/TRBV12-4	many	.	CASSYTSGMGYTF	TGTGCCAGCAGCTATACCTCAGGGATGGGCTACACCTTC
TRBJ2-3	TRBV7-2	.	TRBD2	CASAPGGPVTDTQYF	TGTGCCAGCGCCCCGGGGGGGCCGGTCACAGATACGCAGTATTTT
TRBJ2-1	TRBV4-2	many	.	CASSQDNGGPNEQFF	TGTGCCAGCAGCCAAGATAATGGAGGCCCCAATGAGCAGTTCTTC
TRBJ2-5	TRBV6-2/TRBV6-3	many	.	CASHRDTQETQYF	TGTGCTTCACATCGGGACACCCAAGAGACCCAGTACTTC
TRBJ2-5	TRBV20-1	few	TRBD1	CSASRQGGETQYF	TGCAGTGCTAGCAGACAGGGGGGCGAGACCCAGTACTTC
TRBJ1-1	TRBV7-2	few	.	CASSLDGTTNTEAFF	TGTGCCAGCAGCTTAGATGGGACAACGAACACTGAAGCTTTCTTT